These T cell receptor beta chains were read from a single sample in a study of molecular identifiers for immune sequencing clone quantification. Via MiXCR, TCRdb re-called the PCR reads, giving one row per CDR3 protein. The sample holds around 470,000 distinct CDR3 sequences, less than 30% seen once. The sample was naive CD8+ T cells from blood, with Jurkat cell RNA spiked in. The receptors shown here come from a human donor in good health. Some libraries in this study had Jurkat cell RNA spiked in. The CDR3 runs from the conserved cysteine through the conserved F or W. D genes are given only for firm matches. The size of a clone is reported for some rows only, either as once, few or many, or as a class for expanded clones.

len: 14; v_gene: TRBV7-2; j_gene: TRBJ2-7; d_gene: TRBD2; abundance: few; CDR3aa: CASSLYGGAGEQYF; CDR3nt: TGTGCCAGCAGCTTATACGGGGGGGCGGGAGAGCAGTACTTC
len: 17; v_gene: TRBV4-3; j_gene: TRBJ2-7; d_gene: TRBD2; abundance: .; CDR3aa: CASSQRPGTSGSYEQYF; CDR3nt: TGCGCCAGCAGCCAGAGACCCGGGACTAGCGGTTCCTACGAGCAGTACTTC
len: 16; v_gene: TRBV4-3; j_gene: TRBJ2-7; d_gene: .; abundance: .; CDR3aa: CASSQDWGQFAYEQYF; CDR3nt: TGCGCCAGCAGCCAAGATTGGGGTCAGTTCGCCTACGAGCAGTACTTC
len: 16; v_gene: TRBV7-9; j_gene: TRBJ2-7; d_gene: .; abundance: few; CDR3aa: CASSLSERRAVDEQYF; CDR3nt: TGTGCCAGCAGCTTGTCGGAAAGGAGGGCCGTGGACGAGCAGTACTTC
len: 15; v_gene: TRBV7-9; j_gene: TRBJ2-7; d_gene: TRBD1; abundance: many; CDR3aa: CASSSFGTGAYEQYF; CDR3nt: TGTGCCAGCAGCTCTTTCGGGACAGGCGCCTACGAGCAGTACTTC
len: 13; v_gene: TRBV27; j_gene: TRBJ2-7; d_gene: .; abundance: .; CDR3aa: CASSMQSSYEQYF; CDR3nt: TGTGCCAGCAGTATGCAGAGCTCCTACGAGCAGTACTTC
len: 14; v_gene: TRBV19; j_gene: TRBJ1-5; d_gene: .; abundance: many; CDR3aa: CASSISGRNQPQHF; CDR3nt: TGTGCCAGTAGTATTTCCGGACGCAATCAGCCCCAGCATTTT
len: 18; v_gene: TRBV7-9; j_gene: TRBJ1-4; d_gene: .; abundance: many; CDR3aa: CASSSSLARAPTNEKLFF; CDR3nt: TGTGCCAGCAGCTCCTCCCTGGCCAGGGCCCCAACTAATGAAAAACTGTTTTTT
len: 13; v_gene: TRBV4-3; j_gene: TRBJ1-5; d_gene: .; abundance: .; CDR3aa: CASSQDWYGPQHF; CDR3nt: TGCGCCAGCAGCCAAGATTGGTATGGGCCCCAGCATTTT
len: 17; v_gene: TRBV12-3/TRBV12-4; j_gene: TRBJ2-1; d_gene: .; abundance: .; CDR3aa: CASSPPEGGPISAEQFF; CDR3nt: TGTGCCAGCAGTCCCCCGGAGGGGGGTCCAATTAGTGCTGAGCAGTTCTTC
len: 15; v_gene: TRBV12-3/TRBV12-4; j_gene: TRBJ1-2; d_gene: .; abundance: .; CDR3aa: CASKDDGGDGYGYTF; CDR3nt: TGTGCCAGCAAAGACGATGGGGGGGATGGATATGGCTACACCTTC